Described below is a single T cell receptor (beta chain) sequence and its context. The data were obtained in a study of blood T cell repertoires in COVID-19. The germline CDR1 and CDR2 sequences are SGHDN and FVKESK. Trimming removed 3 bases from V and 1 base from J, with 7 bases in between. The CDR3 covers 14 residues. Source study methods: Amplification from reference gene primers served as the basis for estimated nucleated cell counts. Assay: immunoSEQ multiplex PCR; the TCRdb copy retains only in-frame clones and omits some. V and J calls and clone size are as listed in that table; D and trimming were resolved from the DNA. The sample yields a few hundred thousand clones, over 85% seen once. Grouping used clinical history reported by participants in a survey and questionnaire.

What was sequenced was PBMCs or T cells enriched from blood (not recorded which). This receptor was taken from a woman in her twenties or thirties who had recovered from COVID-19. The chain carries TRBV14 and TRBJ1-5, with D perhaps TRBD1 (5 bases). CDR3 sequence: CASSHSGSNQPQHF. The CDR3 coding sequence is TGTGCCAGCAGCCACTCAGGGAGCAATCAGCCCCAGCATTTT.